Detailed here is one T cell receptor (beta chain). Its antigen is currently unknown. The method was immunoSEQ multiplex PCR; TCRdb's version includes in-frame clones alone and lacks a portion of them. The sample shows 40,000 to 50,000 clones, roughly nine tenths of them seen only once. The data belong to a study of Tregs in tolerant kidney transplant recipients. Study results and caveats: Tregs expanded with activated donor B cells seemed most donor-specific. This study did not directly address biological reproducibility.

Thawed PBMCs were FACS-sorted into unstimulated CD4+CD25+CD127- regulatory T cells, CD4+CD25- non-regulatory cells, CD4 and CD8 cells. Trimming shortened V by 2 bases and J by 1 base, and 2 bases separated the two germline ends. This CDR3 comprises 11 residues. Looked up from germline, CDR1 is GTSNPN and CDR2 is SVGIG (reference sequence). Sequenced: Tregs from blood. This clonotype was sampled from a human donor in good health. The gene calls are TRBV30 and TRBJ2-5; no clear D. The CDR3 nucleotides are TGTGCCTGGAGTTTCCAAGAGACCCAGTACTTC. Translation gives CAWSFQETQYF.